One sample yielded the 15 T cell receptor beta chains listed below, sequenced in a study of blood T cell repertoires in COVID-19. Data came from immunoSEQ multiplex PCR; TCRdb stores just in-frame clones and leaves some out. The sample holds tens of thousands of clones; over 65% are singletons and the top ten take roughly 10%. The sample comprised peripheral blood. These receptors all come from a human donor in a cohort sampled during active COVID-19.

The chain employs TRBV27 and TRBJ1-6; D not resolved. The ends were cut back, 6 bases at V and 8 bases at J, with 8 bases in the middle. The CDR3 covers 12 residues. CDR1 is MNHEY, CDR2 SMNVEV, per germline (reference sequence). This chain's CDR3 is CASSQRYSPLHF. DNA of the CDR3: TGTGCCAGCAGCCAGAGGTATTCACCCCTCCACTTT.

The chain uses TRBV3-1 (or the pseudogene TRBV3-2) and TRBJ1-3, with TRBD1 identical over 8 bases. Trimming removed 4 bases from V and 0 bases from J; junction bases left unmatched: 2. This CDR3 is 15 amino acids long. Germline V gives CDR1 LGHDT, CDR2 YNNKEL (reference sequence). CDR3 loop: CASSRTGSSGNTIYF. In DNA, the CDR3 is TGTGCCAGCAGCCGGACAGGGTCCTCTGGAAACACCATATATTTT.

The rearrangement uses TRBV6-1 and TRBJ1-5; D remains ambiguous. The V end lost 2 bases, the J end lost 4 bases, and 15 bases lay between the germline ends. The V gene's germline CDR1 is MNHNS and CDR2 SASEGT. This CDR3 is 16 amino acids long. This CDR3 is CASSERELEGNQPQHF. The DNA of the CDR3 is TGTGCCAGCAGTGAACGGGAGCTCGAAGGGAATCAGCCCCAGCATTTT.

The V and J genes are TRBV9 and TRBJ2-1; D possibly corresponds to TRBD2 (7 bases). Trimming pared 4 bases from V and 7 bases from J, leaving 15 bases between. The CDR3 totals 14 residues. CDR1 and CDR2 from the germline V gene are SGDLS and YYNGEE. DNA for the CDR3: TGTGCCAGCAGCTCCTGGCGGGGGCGTAATGAGCAGTTCTTC. It encodes CASSSWRGRNEQFF.

The V gene is TRBV6-1, the J gene TRBJ1-5; TRBD1 agrees at 9 bases. CDR3 length: 12 residues. After removal of 3 bases from V and 10 bases from J, the junction contained 1 base not matched to a gene. CDR1 is MNHNS, CDR2 SASEGT, per germline. In DNA form, the CDR3 reads TGTGCCAGCAGTGAGACAGGGGGACCCCAGCATTTT. Translation: CASSETGGPQHF.

The chain has TRBV19 and TRBJ2-1; 10 nucleotides align to TRBD1. The junction had 6 bases not matched to a gene; V was cut back by 6 bases and J by 4 bases. The germline gives CDR1 LNHDA, CDR2 SQIVND (reference sequence). The CDR3 is 15 residues long. CDR3 DNA: TGTGCCAGTAGGAAACTGGGACAGGGGTACAATGAGCAGTTCTTC. This sequence encodes CASRKLGQGYNEQFF.

J is TRBJ1-6 and V is TRBV14, with 8 bases matching TRBD1. V gave up 4 bases and J gave up 14 bases; unmatched junction bases: 16. Germline V gene sequence: CDR1 SGHDN, CDR2 FVKESK. The length of the CDR3 is 16 residues. CDR3 bases: TGTGCCAGCAGCCTTAATTGGGGACAGGCTTGGAGTTCCCTCCACTTT. Amino acids: CASSLNWGQAWSSLHF.

The chain links TRBV12-3 or TRBV12-4 to TRBJ1-1, with D possibly TRBD1 on 5 matching bases. Trimming removed 7 bases from V and 6 bases from J, with 12 bases in between. CDR3 size: 12 residues. CDR3 DNA sequence: TGTGCCAGCAATACAATAGGGGCTGAAGCTTTCTTT. Protein sequence: CASNTIGAEAFF.

J is TRBJ2-5 and V is TRBV5-1, with D perhaps TRBD1 (7 bases). Germline V gene sequence: CDR1 SGHRS, CDR2 YFSETQ. CDR3 length: 15 residues. Trimming shortened V by 1 base and J by 5 bases, and 15 bases separated the two germline ends. The CDR3 loop is CASSLRSAGGETQYF. DNA for the CDR3: TGCGCCAGCAGCTTGAGGTCAGCAGGGGGGGAGACCCAGTACTTC.

The genes are TRBV20-1 and TRBJ2-5, with D unclear. The germline CDR1 and CDR2 sequences are DFQATT and SNEGSKA (reference sequence). This CDR3 is built from 11 residues. V lost 0 bases and J lost 7, with 6 bases in between. The DNA of the CDR3 is TGCAGTGCTAGAGATAGAGGGACCCAGTACTTC. It specifies CSARDRGTQYF.

The chain has TRBV28 and TRBJ1-5; TRBD1 aligns across 10 bases. Trimming at V came to 6 bases and at J to 1 base, leaving 12 bases not matched to a gene. The germline gives CDR1 MDHEN, CDR2 SYDVKM. The length of the CDR3 is 18 residues. The CDR3 sequence is CASSFDRGRPTSNQPQHF. The CDR3 nucleotides read TGTGCCAGCAGCTTCGACAGGGGGCGCCCCACAAGCAATCAGCCCCAGCATTTT.

CDR3 region: CASTGTSGSREQYF. As DNA, the CDR3 is TGTGCCAGCACCGGGACTAGCGGGAGTAGAGAGCAGTACTTC. The rearrangement joins TRBV2 to TRBJ2-7, with 14 positions matching TRBD2. The V gene's germline CDR1 is SNHLY and CDR2 FYNNEI. Unmatched junction bases numbered 6, after V lost 7 bases and J lost 7 bases. CDR3 length: 14 residues.

The CDR3 loop is CASSFDRGMSNQPQHF. Here the CDR3 DNA reads TGTGCCAGTAGTTTTGACAGGGGTATGAGCAATCAGCCCCAGCATTTT. This rearrangement joins TRBV19 to TRBJ1-5; 8 bases align to TRBD1. With V trimmed by 5 bases and J by 1 base, 7 bases remained unmatched. Germline V lookup: CDR1 LNHDA, CDR2 SQIVND (reference sequence). The CDR3 has 16 amino acids. Using reference TRBV19 and TRBJ1-5 for the parts outside the CDR3, the full variable domain is DGGITQSPKYLFRKEGQNVTLSCEQNLNHDAMYWYRQDPGQGLRLIYYSQIVNDFQKGDIAEGYSVSREKKESFPLTVTSAQKNPTAFYLCASSFDRGMSNQPQHFGDGTRLSIL.

For the CDR3, the DNA is TGCGCCAGCAGCGGGACTAGCGGGAGGCCGGGGAATGAGCAGTTCTTC. This gives the protein CASSGTSGRPGNEQFF. The chain couples TRBV5-1 to TRBJ2-1; 15 positions match TRBD2. This CDR3 contains 16 residues. J was trimmed by 7 bases and V by 4 bases; bases with no gene match: 6. Germline CDR1 and CDR2: SGHRS and YFSETQ.

The genes are TRBV28 and TRBJ2-7; 12 bases fit TRBD2. Germline V gene sequence: CDR1 MDHEN, CDR2 SYDVKM. Germline trimming cut 6 bases from V and 2 bases from J; bases unmatched to any gene: 2. The CDR3 has 14 amino acids. In DNA form, the CDR3 reads TGTGCCAGCAGATCTAGCGGGGGGGCCTACGAGCAGTACTTC. Its translation: CASRSSGGAYEQYF.